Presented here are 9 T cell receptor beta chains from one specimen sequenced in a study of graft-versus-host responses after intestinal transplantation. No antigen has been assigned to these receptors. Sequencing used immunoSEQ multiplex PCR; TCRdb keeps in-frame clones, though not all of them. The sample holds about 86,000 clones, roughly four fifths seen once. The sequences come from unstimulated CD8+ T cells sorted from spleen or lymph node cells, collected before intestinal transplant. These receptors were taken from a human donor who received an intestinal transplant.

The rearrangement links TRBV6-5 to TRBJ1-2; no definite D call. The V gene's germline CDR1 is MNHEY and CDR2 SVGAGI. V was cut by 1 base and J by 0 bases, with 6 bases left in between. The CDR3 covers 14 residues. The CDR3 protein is CASSYWGSNYGYTF. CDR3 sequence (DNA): TGTGCCAGCAGTTACTGGGGATCTAACTATGGCTACACCTTC.

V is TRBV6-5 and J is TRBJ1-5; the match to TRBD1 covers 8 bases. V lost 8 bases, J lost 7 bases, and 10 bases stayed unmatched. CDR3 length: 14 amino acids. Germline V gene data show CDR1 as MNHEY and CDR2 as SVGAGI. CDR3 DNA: TGTGCCAGCGGTATTGGACAGGGTCTGCAGCCCCAGCATTTT. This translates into CASGIGQGLQPQHF.

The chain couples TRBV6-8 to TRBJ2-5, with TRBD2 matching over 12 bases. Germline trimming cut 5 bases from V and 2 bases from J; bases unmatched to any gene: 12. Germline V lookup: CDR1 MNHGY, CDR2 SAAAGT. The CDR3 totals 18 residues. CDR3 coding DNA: TGTGCCAGCAGTGTCCGACTAGCGGGAGTTCTCTGTCAAGAGACCCAGTACTTC. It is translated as CASSVRLAGVLCQETQYF.

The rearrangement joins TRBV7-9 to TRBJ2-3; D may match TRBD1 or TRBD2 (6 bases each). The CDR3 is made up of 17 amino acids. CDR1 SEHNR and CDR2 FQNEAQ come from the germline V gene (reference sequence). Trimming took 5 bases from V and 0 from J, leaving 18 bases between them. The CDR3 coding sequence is TGTGCCAGCAGCGGACCGGGGGCGGGATGGAGCACAGATACGCAGTATTTT. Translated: CASSGPGAGWSTDTQYF.

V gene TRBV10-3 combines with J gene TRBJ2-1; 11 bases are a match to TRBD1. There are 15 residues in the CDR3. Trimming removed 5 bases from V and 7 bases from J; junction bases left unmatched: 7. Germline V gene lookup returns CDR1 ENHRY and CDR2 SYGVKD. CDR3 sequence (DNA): TGTGCCATCAGTACCGGACAGGGGGCAGGAAATGAGCAGTTCTTC. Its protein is CAISTGQGAGNEQFF.

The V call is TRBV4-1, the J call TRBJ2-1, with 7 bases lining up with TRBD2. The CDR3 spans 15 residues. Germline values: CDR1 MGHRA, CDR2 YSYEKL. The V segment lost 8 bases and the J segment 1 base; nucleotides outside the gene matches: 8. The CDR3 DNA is TGCGCCAGCTCTCCAAAGGGAGGGTCCTACAATGAGCAGTTCTTC. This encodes CASSPKGGSYNEQFF.

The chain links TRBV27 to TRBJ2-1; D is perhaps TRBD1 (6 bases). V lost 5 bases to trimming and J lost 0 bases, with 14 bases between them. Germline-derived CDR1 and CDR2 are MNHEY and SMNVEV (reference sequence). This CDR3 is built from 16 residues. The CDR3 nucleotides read TGTGCCAGCAGTGAACAGGGCCCCCTCTCCTACAATGAGCAGTTCTTC. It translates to CASSEQGPLSYNEQFF.

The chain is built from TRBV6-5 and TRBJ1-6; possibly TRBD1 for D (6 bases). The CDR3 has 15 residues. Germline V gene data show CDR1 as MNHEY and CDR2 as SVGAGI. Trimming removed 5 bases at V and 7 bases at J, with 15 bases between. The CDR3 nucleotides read TGTGCCAGCAGTCCACAGGGATTACAGAATTCACCCCTCCACTTT. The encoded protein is CASSPQGLQNSPLHF.

The CDR3 sequence: CASSWAFAVYQPQHF. CDR3 in DNA: TGTGCCAGCAGTTGGGCGTTTGCAGTTTATCAGCCCCAGCATTTT. This chain joins TRBV28 and TRBJ1-5; D is undetermined. CDR1 is MDHEN and CDR2 is SYDVKM in the germline V gene. Between the trimmed V and J ends, which lost 4 bases and 5 bases, there was a span of 15 bases. There are 15 residues in the CDR3.